Each of the 10 T cell receptor beta chains below was sequenced from the same sample in a study of T cells in localized non-small cell lung cancer (dated by TCRdb to the early 2020s). Preparation of the library involved the immunoSEQ multiplex PCR assay. The clones in this table, taken by TCRdb from immuneACCESS, are in-frame only. Not every clone is retained; where verified, under half of the shortfall comes from an unresolved V gene, and the cause of the rest is unknown. This sample comprises around 28,000 clones, roughly 90% of them detected only once. The ten top clones hold 2.8% of the sample. This material consisted of peripheral blood, taken before any cancer treatment. Receptor source: a woman between 18 and 55 years old with stage I lung adenocarcinoma.

The V call is TRBV4-1, the J call TRBJ1-3; D gene uncertain. From germline, CDR1 is MGHRA and CDR2 YSYEKL. The CDR3 has 15 amino acids. V was trimmed by 3 bases and J by 0 bases, leaving 9 bases between them. CDR3 in amino acids: CASSQSAVSGNTIYF. For the CDR3, the DNA is TGCGCCAGCAGCCAGAGCGCAGTCTCTGGAAACACCATATATTTT.

The rearrangement uses TRBV7-2 and TRBJ2-3, with a weak D call TRBD2 (6 bases). The V gene's germline CDR1 is SGHTA and CDR2 FQGNSA. The CDR3 runs to 12 residues. Deletions cut 4 bases from V and 4 bases from J, with 6 bases between. The CDR3 region has the DNA TGTGCCAGCAGCTCGGGGGCAGATACGCAGTATTTT. Residues: CASSSGADTQYF.

The chain employs TRBV27 and TRBJ2-7; D gene unclear. The V gene's germline CDR1 is MNHEY and CDR2 SMNVEV (reference sequence). CDR3 length: 14 residues. V was shortened by 6 bases and J by 2 bases, with 14 bases between the two germline ends. CDR3 in DNA: TGTGCCAGCAGCTCCAAAAAGGGCCCCTACGAGCAGTACTTC. Translated: CASSSKKGPYEQYF.

The CDR3 protein is CASSLGISYGYTF. DNA of the CDR3: TGTGCCAGCAGCTTAGGCATCTCGTATGGCTACACCTTC. The V gene is TRBV5-5, the J gene TRBJ1-2; unclear D gene. This CDR3 comprises 13 residues. The V gene lost 2 bases and the J gene lost 5 bases, with 10 bases spanning the gap. Germline assignment: CDR1 SGHKS and CDR2 YYEKEE (reference sequence).

This sequence joins TRBV7-2 and TRBJ2-7; D gene ambiguous. V was clipped by 2 bases and J by 3 bases, with 5 bases between them. Germline CDR1 SGHTA, CDR2 FQGNSA. The CDR3 is 12 residues long. CDR3 sequence reads: CASSLTLYEQYF. In DNA form, the CDR3 reads TGTGCCAGCAGCTTAACTCTCTACGAGCAGTACTTC.

V is TRBV9 and J is TRBJ2-1, with TRBD1 matching over 8 bases. Germline V CDR1 and CDR2: SGDLS, YYNGEE. This CDR3 is built from 14 residues. V lost 4 bases to trimming and J lost 7 bases; unmatched junction nucleotides: 7. In nucleotides, the CDR3 is TGTGCCAGCAGCCTTGGGACAGGAGTTAATGAGCAGTTCTTC. It specifies CASSLGTGVNEQFF. The full variable domain, with the rest looked up from reference TRBV9 and TRBJ2-1, is DSGVTQTPKHLITATGQRVTLRCSPRSGDLSVYWYQQSLDQGLQFLIQYYNGEERAKGNILERFSAQQFPDLHSELNLSSLELGDSALYFCASSLGTGVNEQFFGPGTRLTVL.

The rearrangement joins TRBV2 to TRBJ1-5, with D maybe TRBD1 (5 bases). V was cut by 4 bases and J by 1 base, with 11 bases left in between. This CDR3 spans 15 amino acids. Germline CDR1 reads SNHLY; CDR2 reads FYNNEI. In DNA, the CDR3 is TGTGCCAGCAGTGTTGACAGAGGGAGCAATCAGCCCCAGCATTTT. It translates to CASSVDRGSNQPQHF.

V and J are TRBV7-8 and TRBJ2-3; TRBD1 aligns across 7 bases. Germline V gene lookup returns CDR1 SGHVS and CDR2 FQNEAQ. V trimming: 0 bases; J trimming: 4 bases; junction bases outside the gene matches: 7. This CDR3 has 16 amino acids. The CDR3 DNA is TGTGCCAGCAGCTTAGCGCTGTCACAGGGGCCAGATACGCAGTATTTT. The encoded protein is CASSLALSQGPDTQYF.

The J gene is TRBJ2-7, the V gene TRBV9; 7 bases map to TRBD1. CDR1 is SGDLS, CDR2 YYNGEE, per germline. The V segment lost 0 bases and the J segment 2 bases; nucleotides outside the gene matches: 2. This CDR3 is built from 14 residues. In DNA, the CDR3 is TGTGCCAGCAGCGTAGGACAGGGTCCCTACGAGCAGTACTTC. Translating it yields CASSVGQGPYEQYF.

The chain employs TRBV29-1 and TRBJ2-3; 10 positions match TRBD2. With 2 bases clipped from V and 3 bases from J, the junction kept 2 bases outside the gene matches. The CDR3 extends over 14 amino acids. Germline CDR1 reads SQVTM; CDR2 reads ANQGSEA. The CDR3 loop reads CSVEKTSGTDTQYF. CDR3 DNA: TGCAGCGTTGAAAAGACTAGCGGGACAGATACGCAGTATTTT.